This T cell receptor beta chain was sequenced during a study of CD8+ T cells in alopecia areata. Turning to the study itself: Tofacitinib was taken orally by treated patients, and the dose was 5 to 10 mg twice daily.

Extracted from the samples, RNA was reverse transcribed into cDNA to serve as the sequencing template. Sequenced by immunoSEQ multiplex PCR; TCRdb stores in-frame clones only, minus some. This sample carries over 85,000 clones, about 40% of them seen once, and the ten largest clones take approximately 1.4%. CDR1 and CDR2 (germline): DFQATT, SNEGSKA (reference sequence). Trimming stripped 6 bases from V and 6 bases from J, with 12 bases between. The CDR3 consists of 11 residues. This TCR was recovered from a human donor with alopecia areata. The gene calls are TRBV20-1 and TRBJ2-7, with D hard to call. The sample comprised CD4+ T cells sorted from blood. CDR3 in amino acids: CSAPLIGEQYF. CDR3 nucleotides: TGCAGTGCCCCCTTAATTGGCGAGCAGTACTTC.